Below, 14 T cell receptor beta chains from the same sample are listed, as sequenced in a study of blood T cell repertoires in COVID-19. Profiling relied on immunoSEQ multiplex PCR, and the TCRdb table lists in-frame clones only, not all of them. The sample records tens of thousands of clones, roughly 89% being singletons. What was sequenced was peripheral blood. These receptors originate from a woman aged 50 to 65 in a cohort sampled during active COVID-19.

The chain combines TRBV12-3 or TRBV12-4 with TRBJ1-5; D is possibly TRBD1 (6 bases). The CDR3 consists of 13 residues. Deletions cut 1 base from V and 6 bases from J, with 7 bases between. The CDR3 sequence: CASSLEGVQPQHF. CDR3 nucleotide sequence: TGTGCCAGCAGTTTAGAGGGGGTTCAGCCCCAGCATTTT.

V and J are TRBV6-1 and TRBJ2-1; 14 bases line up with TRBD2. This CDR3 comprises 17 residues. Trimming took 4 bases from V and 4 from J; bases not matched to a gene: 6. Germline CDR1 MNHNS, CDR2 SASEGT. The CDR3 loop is CASSGTSGRSSYNEQFF. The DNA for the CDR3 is TGTGCCAGCAGTGGGACTAGCGGGAGGTCCTCGTACAATGAGCAGTTCTTC.

CDR3 protein: CASSDGDSGRQPQHF. The CDR3 DNA is TGTGCCAGCAGTGATGGGGACAGTGGGCGGCAGCCCCAGCATTTT. The chain has TRBV6-1 and TRBJ1-5; 7 nucleotides match TRBD1. The CDR3 is made up of 15 amino acids. Germline loops: CDR1 MNHNS, CDR2 SASEGT. The V and J ends lost 3 bases and 7 bases, in that order; junction bases with no gene match: 9.

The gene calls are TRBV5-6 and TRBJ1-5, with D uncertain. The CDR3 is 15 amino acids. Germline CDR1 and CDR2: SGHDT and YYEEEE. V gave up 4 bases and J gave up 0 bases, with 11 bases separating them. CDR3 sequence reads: CASSLTTASNQPQHF. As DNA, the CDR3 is TGTGCCAGCAGCCTTACCACAGCTAGCAATCAGCCCCAGCATTTT.

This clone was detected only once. The CDR3 sequence is CASSLAPQGSNEKLFF. CDR3 sequence (DNA): TGCGCCAGCAGCTTGGCTCCACAGGGGTCTAATGAAAAACTGTTTTTT. The chain has TRBV5-1 and TRBJ1-4; 7 bases agree with TRBD1. The J segment lost 3 bases and the V segment lost 0 bases, leaving 5 bases of the junction unmatched. Germline V gives CDR1 SGHRS, CDR2 YFSETQ. The CDR3 runs to 16 residues. Filled out from reference TRBV5-1 and TRBJ1-4, the complete variable domain reads KAGVTQTPRYLIKTRGQQVTLSCSPISGHRSVSWYQQTPGQGLQFLFEYFSETQRNKGNFPGRFSGRQFSNSRSEMNVSTLELGDSALYLCASSLAPQGSNEKLFFGSGTQLSVL.

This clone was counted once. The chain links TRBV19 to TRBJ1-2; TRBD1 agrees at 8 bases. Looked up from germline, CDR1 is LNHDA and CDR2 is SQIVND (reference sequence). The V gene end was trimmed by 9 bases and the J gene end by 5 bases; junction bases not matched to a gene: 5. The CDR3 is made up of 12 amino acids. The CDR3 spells CASVQGVYGYTF. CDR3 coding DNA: TGTGCCAGCGTACAGGGGGTATATGGCTACACCTTC. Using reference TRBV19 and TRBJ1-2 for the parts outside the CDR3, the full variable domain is DGGITQSPKYLFRKEGQNVTLSCEQNLNHDAMYWYRQDPGQGLRLIYYSQIVNDFQKGDIAEGYSVSREKKESFPLTVTSAQKNPTAFYLCASVQGVYGYTFGSGTRLTVV.

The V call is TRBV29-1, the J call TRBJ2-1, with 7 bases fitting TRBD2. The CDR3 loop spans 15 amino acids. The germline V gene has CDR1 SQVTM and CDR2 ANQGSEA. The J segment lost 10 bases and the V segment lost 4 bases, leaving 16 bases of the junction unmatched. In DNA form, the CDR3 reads TGCAGCGTTGGAGGGAGGGCCTTTCCTACGGAGGAGCAGTTCTTC. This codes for CSVGGRAFPTEEQFF.

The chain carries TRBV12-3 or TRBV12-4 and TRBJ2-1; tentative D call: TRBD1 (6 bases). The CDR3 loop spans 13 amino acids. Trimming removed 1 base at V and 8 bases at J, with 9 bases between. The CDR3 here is CASSLGDNHEQFF. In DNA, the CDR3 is TGTGCCAGCAGTTTAGGGGACAACCATGAGCAGTTCTTC.

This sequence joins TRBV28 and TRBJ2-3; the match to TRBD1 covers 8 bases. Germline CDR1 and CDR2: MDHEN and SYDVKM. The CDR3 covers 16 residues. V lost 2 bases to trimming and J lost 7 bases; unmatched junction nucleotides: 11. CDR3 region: CASSLPLTQGANTQYF. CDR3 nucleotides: TGTGCCAGCAGTTTACCCCTGACGCAGGGGGCGAATACGCAGTATTTT.

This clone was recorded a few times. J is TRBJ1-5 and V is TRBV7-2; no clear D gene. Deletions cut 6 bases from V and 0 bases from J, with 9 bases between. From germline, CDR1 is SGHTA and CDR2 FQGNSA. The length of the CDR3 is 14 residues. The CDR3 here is CASSSGLSNQPQHF. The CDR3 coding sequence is TGTGCCAGCAGTTCCGGTCTTAGCAATCAGCCCCAGCATTTT.

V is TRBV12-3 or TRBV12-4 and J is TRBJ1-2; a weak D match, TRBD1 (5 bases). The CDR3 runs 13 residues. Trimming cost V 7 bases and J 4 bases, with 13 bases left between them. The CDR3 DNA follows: TGTGCCAGCACCTCGGGACTCGGCTATGGCTACACCTTC. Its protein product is CASTSGLGYGYTF.

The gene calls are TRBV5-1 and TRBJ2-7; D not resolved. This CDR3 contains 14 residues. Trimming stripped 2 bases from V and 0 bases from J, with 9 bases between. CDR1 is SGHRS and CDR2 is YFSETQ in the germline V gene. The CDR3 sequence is CASSFTGSSYEQYF. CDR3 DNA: TGCGCCAGCAGCTTTACCGGTAGCTCCTACGAGCAGTACTTC.

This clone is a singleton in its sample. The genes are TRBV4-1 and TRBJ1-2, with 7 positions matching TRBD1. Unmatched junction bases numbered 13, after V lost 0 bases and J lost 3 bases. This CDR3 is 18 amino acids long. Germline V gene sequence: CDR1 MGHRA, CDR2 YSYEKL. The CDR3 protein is CASSQDPRQGITYYGYTF. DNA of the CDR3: TGCGCCAGCAGCCAAGATCCGCGACAGGGAATTACCTACTATGGCTACACCTTC.

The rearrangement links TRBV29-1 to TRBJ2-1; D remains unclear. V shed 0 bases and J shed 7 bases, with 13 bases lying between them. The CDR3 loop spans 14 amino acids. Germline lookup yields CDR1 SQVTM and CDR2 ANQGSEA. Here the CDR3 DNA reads TGCAGCGTTGAAGATAGGCTAGGTGGGAATGAGCAGTTCTTC. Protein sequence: CSVEDRLGGNEQFF.